This entry lists 27 T cell receptor beta chains sequenced from one sample in a study of blood T cell repertoires in COVID-19. Assay used: immunoSEQ multiplex PCR; TCRdb lists only in-frame clones, some missing. The sample has tens of thousands of clones; 88% are singletons. Material: PBMCs or T cells enriched from blood (not recorded which). All receptors derive from a middle-aged woman who had recovered from COVID-19.

This clone was detected a few times. The V gene is TRBV19, the J gene TRBJ1-5; the D is unclear. CDR3 length equals 15 residues. Trimming took off 2 bases at V and 7 bases at J, with 15 bases between the two ends. Germline CDR1 reads LNHDA; CDR2 reads SQIVND (reference sequence). The CDR3: CASSIMTLGGQPQHF. For the CDR3, the DNA is TGTGCCAGTAGTATAATGACACTAGGCGGACAGCCCCAGCATTTT.

The V gene is TRBV2, the J gene TRBJ1-4; 9 bases line up with TRBD1. CDR1 SNHLY and CDR2 FYNNEI come from the germline V gene. Trimming took 4 bases from V and 5 from J; bases not matched to a gene: 11. The CDR3 has 17 residues. The CDR3, as DNA: TGTGCCAGCAGTGGGACAGGGGCGAACCTTCTAAATGAAAAACTGTTTTTT. Residues: CASSGTGANLLNEKLFF.

The chain recombines TRBV7-9 with TRBJ1-5; D perhaps matches TRBD1 (5 bases). Looked up from germline, CDR1 is SEHNR and CDR2 is FQNEAQ (reference sequence). The CDR3 loop spans 14 amino acids. Trimming stripped 5 bases from V and 4 bases from J, with 12 bases between. CDR3 amino acids: CASSTDSINQPQHF. CDR3 DNA sequence: TGTGCCAGCAGCACCGACAGCATTAATCAGCCCCAGCATTTT.

This CDR3 is CASSGQGGADEQYF. CDR3 bases: TGTGCCAGCAGCGGTCAGGGGGGAGCCGACGAGCAGTACTTC. The genes are TRBV7-3 and TRBJ2-7; D perhaps matches TRBD1 (7 bases). CDR1 SGHTA and CDR2 FQGTGA come from the germline V gene. This CDR3 is 14 amino acids long. Deletions cut 5 bases from V and 5 bases from J, with 16 bases between.

The chain uses TRBV11-3 and TRBJ2-7; D perhaps matches TRBD2 (6 bases). Germline V CDR1 and CDR2: SGHNT, YENEEA. This CDR3 contains 16 residues. V lost 4 bases and J lost 0, with 16 bases in between. The CDR3 DNA reads TGTGCCAGCAGCTCAGGGCCGGGGACTCTCTCCTACGAGCAGTACTTC. As protein: CASSSGPGTLSYEQYF.

V is TRBV24-1 and J is TRBJ2-7, with D possibly TRBD2 on 5 matching bases. This CDR3 spans 16 amino acids. Germline CDR1 is KGHDR and CDR2 is SFDVKD. The V end lost 4 bases, the J end lost 0 bases, and 15 bases lay between the germline ends. CDR3 sequence reads: CATSELDSLSSYEQYF. The CDR3 bases are TGTGCCACCAGTGAATTGGACTCCTTGAGCTCCTACGAGCAGTACTTC.

The gene calls are TRBV7-9 and TRBJ1-3; 7 positions agree with TRBD1. This CDR3 region has 18 residues. The V gene end was trimmed by 5 bases and the J gene end by 4 bases; junction bases not matched to a gene: 17. Germline CDR1 is SEHNR and CDR2 is FQNEAQ (reference sequence). The CDR3 reads CASSRSRDRVARGNTIYF. Written as DNA, the CDR3 is TGTGCCAGCAGCCGAAGCCGTGACAGGGTAGCGAGGGGAAACACCATATATTTT.

The chain carries TRBV7-9 and TRBJ1-2; possibly TRBD1 for D (6 bases). Germline CDR1 SEHNR, CDR2 FQNEAQ (reference sequence). The CDR3 contains 16 residues. The V gene lost 5 bases and the J gene lost 4 bases, with 20 bases spanning the gap. The CDR3: CASSRNRDTSLYGYTF. In DNA form, the CDR3 reads TGTGCCAGCAGCCGGAACCGGGACACATCCCTCTATGGCTACACCTTC.

The chain joins TRBV5-1 to TRBJ2-7, with 7 bases lining up with TRBD2. There are 15 residues in the CDR3. Germline assignment: CDR1 SGHRS and CDR2 YFSETQ. The junction had 8 bases not matched to a gene; V was cut back by 4 bases and J by 1 base. This chain's CDR3 is CASSPWRGKSYEQYF. In nucleotides, the CDR3 is TGCGCCAGCAGCCCTTGGCGGGGGAAATCCTACGAGCAGTACTTC. The full variable domain, completed using reference TRBV5-1 and TRBJ2-7, is KAGVTQTPRYLIKTRGQQVTLSCSPISGHRSVSWYQQTPGQGLQFLFEYFSETQRNKGNFPGRFSGRQFSNSRSEMNVSTLELGDSALYLCASSPWRGKSYEQYFGPGTRLTVT.

This clone showed up just a few times. The chain uses TRBV11-2 and TRBJ1-1; TRBD1 matches at 10 bases. This CDR3 spans 16 amino acids. V lost 5 bases to trimming and J lost 5 bases; unmatched junction nucleotides: 11. Germline CDR1 and CDR2: SGHAT and FQNNGV. Written as DNA, the CDR3 is TGTGCCAGCAGCCCGTTCCGGGACAGGGGCGGGACTGAAGCTTTCTTT. Its protein product is CASSPFRDRGGTEAFF.

V and J are TRBV7-2 and TRBJ1-1; tentative D call: TRBD1 (5 bases). CDR1 is SGHTA, CDR2 FQGNSA, per germline. Trimming took off 5 bases at V and 4 bases at J, with 17 bases between the two ends. The CDR3 totals 15 residues. CDR3 protein: CASSPRGRPGTEAFF. Here the CDR3 DNA reads TGTGCCAGCAGCCCCCGGGGGAGGCCAGGCACTGAAGCTTTCTTT.

This chain uses TRBV7-6 with TRBJ2-1, with TRBD1 identical over 7 bases. Losses at the gene ends were 0 bases for V and 10 bases for J; bases not matched to a gene: 9. This CDR3 contains 15 residues. The germline V gene has CDR1 SGHVS and CDR2 FNYEAQ. In DNA, the CDR3 is TGTGCCAGCAGCTTAGCGCTAAGGGGGCCTCGAGAGCAGTTCTTC. Amino acids: CASSLALRGPREQFF.

The chain is built from TRBV25-1 and TRBJ1-2; D is uncertain. The germline CDR1 and CDR2 sequences are MGHDK and SYGVNS. CDR3 size: 12 residues. Trimming pared 4 bases from V and 2 bases from J, leaving 5 bases between. Here the CDR3 DNA reads TGTGCCAGCAGTGGTCAGAACTATGGCTACACCTTC. Translated: CASSGQNYGYTF.

This chain joins TRBV15 and TRBJ1-2, with D perhaps TRBD1 (6 bases). V dropped 3 bases and J dropped 3 bases, with 17 bases sitting between them. Germline CDR1 is LNHNV and CDR2 is YYDKDF (reference sequence). CDR3 length equals 16 residues. The CDR3 region is CATSSRRGNIYYGYTF. The CDR3 DNA reads as TGTGCCACCAGCAGCCGCAGGGGCAACATATACTATGGCTACACCTTC. Full variable domain (missing parts from reference TRBV15 and TRBJ1-2): DAMVIQNPRYQVTQFGKPVTLSCSQTLNHNVMYWYQQKSSQAPKLLFHYYDKDFNNEADTPDNFQSRRPNTSFCFLDIRSPGLGDTAMYLCATSSRRGNIYYGYTFGSGTRLTVV.

In this sample, this clone turned up once. The rearrangement uses TRBV14 and TRBJ2-3; TRBD1 matches 7 bases. The CDR3 runs 18 residues. Trimming at V came to 8 bases and at J to 4 bases, leaving 21 bases not matched to a gene. CDR1 SGHDN and CDR2 FVKESK come from the germline V gene. Here the CDR3 reads CASSMGPQTGFMADTQYF. The CDR3 DNA is TGTGCCAGCTCCATGGGACCGCAGACAGGGTTTATGGCAGATACGCAGTATTTT.

CDR3 sequence (DNA): TGTGCCAGCAGCTTGGTTAGCCCGAATTCACCCCTCCACTTT. It yields the protein CASSLVSPNSPLHF. The genes are TRBV5-8 and TRBJ1-6; no firm D call. Trimming cost V 0 bases and J 7 bases, with 8 bases left between them. This CDR3 region has 14 residues. CDR1 and CDR2 (germline): SGHTS, YDEGEE.

The chain carries TRBV15 and TRBJ2-7, with 7 nucleotides matching TRBD1. CDR3 size: 14 residues. The junction had 1 base not matched to a gene; V was cut back by 0 bases and J by 2 bases. Looked up from germline, CDR1 is LNHNV and CDR2 is YYDKDF (reference sequence). CDR3 amino acids: CATSREGGPYEQYF. CDR3 nucleotides: TGTGCCACCAGCAGAGAAGGGGGCCCCTACGAGCAGTACTTC.

The chain links TRBV6-1 to TRBJ1-2, with D uncertain. Per the germline V gene, CDR1 is MNHNS and CDR2 is SASEGT. The length of the CDR3 is 16 residues. Between the trimmed V and J ends, which lost 0 bases and 0 bases, there was a span of 11 bases. CDR3 nucleotides: TGTGCCAGCAGTGAAGCGTTTACGGTTTCTAACTATGGCTACACCTTC. Translation gives CASSEAFTVSNYGYTF.

The rearrangement joins TRBV6-4 to TRBJ1-2, with D perhaps matching TRBD1 (5 bases). Germline V gives CDR1 MRHNA, CDR2 SNTAGT. The CDR3 length is 14 residues. Trimming removed 4 bases at V and 6 bases at J, with 15 bases between. Written as DNA, the CDR3 is TGTGCCAGCAGTGCGGACCCCGGGGGGAATGGCTACACCTTC. It yields the protein CASSADPGGNGYTF.

V and J are TRBV21-1 and TRBJ2-2; the table assigns TRBD2, which was not confirmed against the DNA. TRBV21-1 is described as a pseudogene. The CDR3 consists of 14 residues. The CDR3 is CASSKEGGTGELFF. The CDR3 region has the DNA TGTGCCAGCAGCAAAGAGGGAGGGACCGGGGAGCTGTTTTTT.

As DNA, the CDR3 is TGTGCCAGCATTAGACCAGGGGGATTCTACGAGCAGTACTTC. It yields the protein CASIRPGGFYEQYF. V usage is TRBV6-5 and J usage is TRBJ2-7; 7 bases match TRBD1. V lost 7 bases and J lost 3; bases outside the gene matches: 9. There are 14 residues in the CDR3. Germline CDR1 is MNHEY and CDR2 is SVGAGI.

This sequence joins TRBV5-1 and TRBJ2-6; the match to TRBD2 covers 9 bases. Germline V gives CDR1 SGHRS, CDR2 YFSETQ. The CDR3 has 23 residues. The V segment lost 4 bases and the J segment 1 base; nucleotides outside the gene matches: 24. Here the CDR3 reads CASSPQTFFGTSMGNSGANVLTF. In DNA, the CDR3 is TGCGCCAGCAGCCCGCAAACTTTCTTCGGGACTAGCATGGGGAATTCTGGGGCCAACGTCCTGACTTTC.

V usage is TRBV2 and J usage is TRBJ1-4; D gene unclear. The CDR3 spans 14 residues. Trimming removed 4 bases at V and 8 bases at J, with 14 bases between. CDR1 SNHLY and CDR2 FYNNEI come from the germline V gene. The CDR3 region is CASSVGFDYEKLFF. CDR3 nucleotides: TGTGCCAGCAGTGTCGGCTTCGACTACGAAAAACTGTTTTTT.

The chain employs TRBV5-1 and TRBJ1-1, with 7 bases aligning to TRBD1. The length of the CDR3 is 14 residues. CDR1 and CDR2 (germline): SGHRS, YFSETQ. J was trimmed by 1 base and V by 4 bases; bases with no gene match: 4. The CDR3 loop is CASSPGTANTEAFF. CDR3 bases: TGCGCCAGCAGCCCCGGGACAGCGAACACTGAAGCTTTCTTT.

This clone was seen once. The chain recombines TRBV29-1 with TRBJ1-2; TRBD1 is a possible D gene (5 bases). CDR1 is SQVTM and CDR2 is ANQGSEA in the germline V gene. The ends were cut back, 7 bases at V and 0 bases at J, with 15 bases in the middle. This CDR3 is 14 amino acids long. CDR3 loop: CSAEPTDTNYGYTF. The CDR3 DNA is TGCAGCGCCGAACCGACAGACACTAACTATGGCTACACCTTC.

V is TRBV19 and J is TRBJ2-3; 7 bases fit TRBD1. The CDR3 has 11 amino acids. V gave up 6 bases and J gave up 12 bases; unmatched junction bases: 6. CDR1 LNHDA and CDR2 SQIVND come from the germline V gene (reference sequence). The CDR3 nucleotides read TGTGCCAGTAGGAAGACAGGGTTCCAGTATTTT. It is translated as CASRKTGFQYF.

The chain recombines TRBV29-1 with TRBJ1-4; 9 nucleotides match TRBD1. The CDR3 runs to 13 residues. The germline V gene has CDR1 SQVTM and CDR2 ANQGSEA. Losses at the gene ends were 4 bases for V and 7 bases for J; bases not matched to a gene: 4. CDR3 protein: CSVATGGFEKLFF. Written as DNA, the CDR3 is TGCAGCGTTGCGACAGGGGGATTTGAAAAACTGTTTTTT.